This TCR beta chain comes out of a study of T cells in Graves' hyperthyroidism and ophthalmopathy. Overall study findings and caveats: In simple terms, a model built on 13 V-J features told ophthalmopathy apart from stable hyperthyroidism.

About this clonotype itself: The antigen remains undetermined.

V was pared by 4 bases and J by 7 bases, with 20 bases between. CDR3 length equals 15 residues. Germline V CDR1 and CDR2: SGHRS, YFSETQ. Amplified TCR beta CDR3 regions came from RNA transcripts. Primed by the HTBI set, a first-round RT-PCR was run on the TCR CDR3. TCRdb redid the calling of the multiplex PCR reads with MiXCR, one entry per CDR3 protein. The table includes 480,000 or so distinct CDR3 sequences, 40% to 50% detected once. The gene calls are TRBV5-1 and TRBJ1-2, with a weak D call TRBD1 (5 bases). This TCR derives from an adult woman with Graves' disease, either hyperthyroidism or ophthalmopathy (not recorded which). The sequencing sample was made of peripheral blood or thyroid tissue (not recorded which). The CDR3 sequence: CASSPVANTGRGYTF. As DNA, the CDR3 is TGCGCCAGCAGCCCCGTCGCAAACACAGGTCGTGGCTACACCTTC.